The clone carrying this TCR beta chain was seen a single time. No antigen is known for it. The assay was immunoSEQ multiplex PCR, and TCRdb's table has in-frame clones only and misses some. Seen here are 45,000 to 60,000 clones, around 84% observed once, and the top ten hold 5.9%. This sample is part of a study of T cell clonotyping in hematopoietic cell transplantation. At the level of the study: Recipient samples before transplant were obtained post-cytoreduction.

Trimming removed 2 bases from V and 9 bases from J, with 12 bases in between. Germline V lookup: CDR1 SGHRS, CDR2 YFSETQ. The CDR3 length is 12 residues. Study results and limitations: CD4 and CD8 repertoire contributions could not be separated without sorting. Few recipient clonotypes overlapped donors; over 97% were de novo at given depth. Higher Inverse Simpson Index values in graft donor and pretransplant recipient predicted broader posttransplant TCR diversity.

Sample time point: recipient sample about 28 days before transplant, after cytoreduction. The chain uses TRBV5-1 and TRBJ2-7; no firm D call. The clonotype comes from a man aged 55 to 70 with biphenotypic leukemia. Some clones in this sample may be carry-over from other donors' samples. The sample in question was peripheral blood mononuclear cells, obtained before stem cell transplant. Written as DNA, the CDR3 is TGCGCCAGCAGCTTAACCCCCGTACGGCAGTACTTC. Its protein product is CASSLTPVRQYF.